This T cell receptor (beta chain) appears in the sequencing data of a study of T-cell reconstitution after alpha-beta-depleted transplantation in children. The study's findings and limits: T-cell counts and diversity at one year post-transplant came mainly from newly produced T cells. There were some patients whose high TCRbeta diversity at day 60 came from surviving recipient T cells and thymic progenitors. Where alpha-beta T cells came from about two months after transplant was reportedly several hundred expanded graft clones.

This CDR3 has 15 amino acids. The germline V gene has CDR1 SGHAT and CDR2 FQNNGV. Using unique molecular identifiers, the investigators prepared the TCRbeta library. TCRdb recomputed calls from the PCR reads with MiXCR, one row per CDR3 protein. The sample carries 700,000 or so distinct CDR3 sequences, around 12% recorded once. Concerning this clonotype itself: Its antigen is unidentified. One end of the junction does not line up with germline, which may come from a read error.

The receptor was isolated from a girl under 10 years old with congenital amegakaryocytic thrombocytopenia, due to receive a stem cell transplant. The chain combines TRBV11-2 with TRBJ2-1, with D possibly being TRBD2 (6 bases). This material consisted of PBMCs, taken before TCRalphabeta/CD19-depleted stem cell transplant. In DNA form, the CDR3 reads TGTGCCAGCAGCATAGAAAGCGGGCTGTACAATGAGCAGTTCTTC. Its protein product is CASSIESGLYNEQFF.